This paragraph covers one T cell receptor (beta chain) sequence. This clonotype has a count of ten or more. Its antigen target is currently unknown. No base-level quality is on record; no much larger clone is a single base apart. This record belongs to a study of blood T cells in healthy people across ages (dated by TCRdb to 2014 to 2015). About the full investigation: In model experiments, roughly one uniquely barcoded TCR beta cDNA molecule per two T cells was captured by template switching. Age-related changes in TCR beta repertoire diversity were measured in the study by deep sequencing normalized with unique cDNA molecular identifiers. Donors were grouped into four age groups: young (average approximately 16 years), middle-aged (under 40), aged (roughly 62) and long-lived (over 80). To avoid experimental bias, donors of different ages were spread randomly across the sequencing lanes. Using the same blood draw, the study looked at two additional independent replicas of 1 million unique cDNA reads for two donors, one aged 18 to 29 and the other aged 80 or older.

What the study reported, not specific to this receptor: Observed TCR beta diversity per million T cells fell roughly linearly with age, and a significant reduction was already apparent by age around 44. Because donor CMV infection status was unknown, age-related changes in expanded clonotypes were potentially confounded. Conclusive comparison of naive and antigen-experienced compartments was prevented by the profiling of bulk unsorted PBMCs. Observed TCR beta diversity correlated strongly with the percentage of naive T cells measured by flow cytometry. Compared with the aged group, the long-lived group had more naive CD4+ T cells, fewer expanded clones and increased TCR diversity, suggesting age selection. Estimates of total diversity based on one million sequenced T cells were considered lower bounds and underestimates.

Donors were under 40 systemically healthy Caucasian individuals from Russia aged roughly 6 to 95 years. Each donor gave 8 to 10 milliliters of peripheral blood, collected into EDTA-treated Vacutainer tubes. Ficoll-Paque density-gradient centrifugation was used to isolate PBMCs, with at least 7 million obtained per sample. Total RNA was extracted from PBMCs with Trizol reagent, with at least 5 micrograms obtained per sample. For every donor, an aliquot of PBMCs went through flow cytometry to measure the percentages of naive CD45RAhigh/CD27high T cells. To prepare the library, 5' RACE was applied. The sequencing machine was an Illumina HiSeq 2500. A second 7 to 11 cycle PCR used a sample-barcoded 5' primer and a J-beta primer mix. A unique molecular identifier was introduced onto each TCR beta cDNA molecule by a template-switch 5' adaptor carrying 12 random nucleotides. At least 2.5 million CDR3-containing paired-end reads were obtained from each sample. The Mint cDNA synthesis kit, primed by a TRBC-specific oligonucleotide, was used to synthesize first-strand cDNA from all RNA. After uracil-DNA glycosylase treatment, a first 18-cycle PCR used universal primers M1SS and BC2_uni_R on all cDNA. The authors processed their data as follows. Normalization of each sample was performed by random selection of 1 million high-quality reads, each carrying a distinct molecular identifier. Instead of being binned into consensus sequences, reads that shared molecular identifiers were thrown out. CDR3 identification, clonotype clustering and error correction used MiTCR with a Q25 quality threshold and the strictest error-elimination algorithm. A nonparametric unseen species model with Euler transformation was used to estimate a lower bound on total TCR beta diversity. TCRdb reprocessing: public reads trimmed at Q25 with fastp, clones called with MiXCR, in-frame beta chains kept. For every CDR3 protein sequence, its rows merge into one entry that carries the most common genes and DNA. Here the V and J calls rest on TCRdb's processing, not on the authors' analysis. Present in this sample are around 800,000 distinct CDR3 sequences, more than 35% of which were seen just once. The leading ten clones occupy around 18% of the sample.

CDR1 and CDR2 (DFQATT, SNEGSKA) derive from the germline V gene (reference sequence). Clipping removes 4 bases from V and 3 bases from J, with 6 as the unmatched junction base count. Taken from cysteine to phenylalanine, the CDR3 has 13 residues. CDR3 DNA is the only sequence kept; it has 39 bases, read in frame from the first base. The sequenced sample consisted of blood. The chain is made from TRBV20-1 and TRBJ2-7, with 7 bases matching TRBD1. The clonotype comes from a man at least 80 years old in good health. The CDR3 protein: CSAIGQADYEQYF. The nucleotide sequence reads TGCAGTGCTATCGGACAGGCGGACTACGAGCAGTACTTC.